These 18 T cell receptor beta chains were sequenced from one sample in a study of T cell responses to AZD1222 COVID-19 vaccine. The method was immunoSEQ multiplex PCR; TCRdb's version includes in-frame clones alone and lacks a portion of them. This table holds about 93,000 clones, 80% to 90% found once. The sequencing used peripheral blood, collected 28 days after the second AZD1222 dose. These receptor sequences come from an adult who received the AZD1222 COVID-19 vaccine.

The chain employs TRBV27 and TRBJ2-2, with D perhaps assigned TRBD1 or TRBD2 (5 bases each). CDR1 MNHEY and CDR2 SMNVEV come from the germline V gene (reference sequence). The CDR3 is made up of 19 amino acids. Between the trimmed V and J ends, which lost 2 bases and 1 base, there was a span of 20 bases. In DNA, the CDR3 is TGTGCCAGCAGTTTAAATTTGCTCTTCGGGACCCTGAACACCGGGGAGCTGTTTTTT. Translation: CASSLNLLFGTLNTGELFF.

The J gene is TRBJ1-1, the V gene TRBV5-1, with TRBD1 matching 7 bases. V lost 4 bases, J lost 0 bases, and 12 bases stayed unmatched. Germline V gives CDR1 SGHRS, CDR2 YFSETQ. The CDR3 loop spans 17 amino acids. This chain's CDR3 is CASSVMSTGTVNTEAFF. Here the CDR3 DNA reads TGCGCCAGCAGCGTAATGTCAACCGGGACAGTGAACACTGAAGCTTTCTTT.

The chain links TRBV5-4 to TRBJ2-1; TRBD2 is a possible D gene (6 bases). CDR3 length: 13 residues. V lost 3 bases, J lost 6 bases, and 10 bases lay in between. Germline loops: CDR1 SGHNT, CDR2 YYREEE (reference sequence). The CDR3 DNA is TGTGCCAGCAGCTCCGGGACTCGCAATGAGCAGTTCTTC. Translated: CASSSGTRNEQFF.

This chain joins TRBV19 and TRBJ2-3, with TRBD2 matching 8 bases. The germline gives CDR1 LNHDA, CDR2 SQIVND (reference sequence). J was trimmed by 1 base and V by 8 bases; bases with no gene match: 5. This CDR3 has 14 residues. CDR3 loop: CASHIAGRTDTQYF. The CDR3 DNA sequence: TGTGCCAGTCATATAGCGGGACGCACAGATACGCAGTATTTT.

The gene calls are TRBV7-6 and TRBJ1-3; D unclear. Germline lookup yields CDR1 SGHVS and CDR2 FNYEAQ. The CDR3 runs to 15 residues. Trimming left V 5 bases short and J 0 bases short, with 11 bases between. Here the CDR3 DNA reads TGTGCCAGCAGCCCCCGATTTTTCTCTGGAAACACCATATATTTT. Translated, it gives CASSPRFFSGNTIYF.

This clone was picked up a small number of times. V is TRBV6-5 and J is TRBJ2-2; 9 positions agree with TRBD1. CDR1 and CDR2 from the germline V gene are MNHEY and SVGAGI. CDR3 length: 16 amino acids. With 3 bases clipped from V and 4 bases from J, the junction kept 6 bases outside the gene matches. Here the CDR3 DNA reads TGTGCCAGCAGTTATTGGCTGACAGGGGGCACCGGGGAGCTGTTTTTT. Translating gives CASSYWLTGGTGELFF.

The rearrangement links TRBV30 to TRBJ1-2; 7 nucleotides match TRBD1. Germline lookup yields CDR1 GTSNPN and CDR2 SVGIG (reference sequence). With V trimmed by 2 bases and J by 5 bases, 14 bases remained unmatched. The CDR3 is 16 residues long. The CDR3, as DNA: TGTGCCTGGAGTCCAACAGGGGCCGCCTTGTCATATGGCTACACCTTC. It encodes CAWSPTGAALSYGYTF. Looking up the rest from reference TRBV30 and TRBJ1-2 gives the full variable domain: SQTIHQWPATLVQPVGSPLSLECTVEGTSNPNLYWYRQAAGRGLQLLFYSVGIGQISSEVPQNLSASRPQDRQFILSSKKLLLSDSGFYLCAWSPTGAALSYGYTFGSGTRLTVV.

The chain employs TRBV3-1 (or the pseudogene TRBV3-2) and TRBJ2-5; the D is unclear. V was pared by 0 bases and J by 0 bases, with 14 bases between. The germline V gene encodes CDR1 LGHDT and CDR2 YNNKEL (reference sequence). The CDR3 loop spans 17 amino acids. CDR3 sequence reads: CASSQESTATYQETQYF. As DNA, the CDR3 is TGTGCCAGCAGCCAAGAATCCACAGCTACATACCAAGAGACCCAGTACTTC.

This sequence joins TRBV6-2 or TRBV6-3 and TRBJ1-5, with TRBD1 matching 7 bases. J was trimmed by 6 bases and V by 6 bases; bases with no gene match: 11. The CDR3 length is 15 residues. Germline CDR1 reads MNHEY; CDR2 reads SVGEGT. The DNA for the CDR3 is TGTGCCAGCAGCAAAGGAGACAGGGACATTCAGCCCCAGCATTTT. Translation: CASSKGDRDIQPQHF.

The chain employs TRBV6-2 or TRBV6-3 and TRBJ1-1; tentative D call: TRBD1 (5 bases). CDR1 is MNHEY, CDR2 SVGEGT, per germline. This CDR3 is built from 14 residues. V was trimmed by 2 bases and J by 4 bases, leaving 11 bases between them. In DNA, the CDR3 is TGTGCCAGCAGTTACATCAACGGGGGCACTGAAGCTTTCTTT. Protein sequence: CASSYINGGTEAFF.

This sequence joins TRBV6-6 and TRBJ2-5, with 7 bases fitting TRBD1. The V gene end was trimmed by 5 bases and the J gene end by 2 bases; junction bases not matched to a gene: 8. Germline-derived CDR1 and CDR2 are MNHNY and SVGAGI (reference sequence). The CDR3 has 15 residues. The CDR3 DNA reads as TGTGCCAGCAGTCAACAGGGGAGTGGGCAAGAGACCCAGTACTTC. Translated, it gives CASSQQGSGQETQYF.

The V gene is TRBV20-1, the J gene TRBJ1-4; no clear D gene. In germline, CDR1 is DFQATT, CDR2 SNEGSKA (reference sequence). This CDR3 comprises 11 residues. V was trimmed by 0 bases and J by 11 bases, leaving 7 bases between them. The CDR3 coding sequence is TGCAGTGCTAGAGACAGATTGAAACTGTTTTTT. This translates into CSARDRLKLFF.

Here the CDR3 reads CASSYAGTWNEQFF. DNA for the CDR3: TGTGCCAGCAGTTATGCGGGGACCTGGAATGAGCAGTTCTTC. The chain recombines TRBV6-5 with TRBJ2-1, with a tentative D call TRBD2 (6 bases). V lost 3 bases, J lost 7 bases, and 13 bases lay in between. There are 14 residues in the CDR3. Germline CDR1 is MNHEY and CDR2 is SVGAGI.

The genes are TRBV19 and TRBJ2-3; 8 nucleotides align to TRBD2. The CDR3 loop spans 15 amino acids. Looked up from germline, CDR1 is LNHDA and CDR2 is SQIVND (reference sequence). J was trimmed by 4 bases and V by 0 bases; bases with no gene match: 3. The CDR3 DNA is TGTGCCAGTAGTATAGACCTAGCGGGCCCAGATACGCAGTATTTT. This sequence encodes CASSIDLAGPDTQYF.

This chain uses TRBV12-3 or TRBV12-4 with TRBJ1-1; maybe TRBD1 (6 bases). The V gene lost 3 bases and the J gene lost 8 bases, with 7 bases spanning the gap. The CDR3 runs 11 residues. In DNA form, the CDR3 reads TGTGCCAGCAGTTTCGACAGGGAAGCTTTCTTT. It is translated as CASSFDREAFF.

This chain connects TRBV7-9 to TRBJ1-1; 7 nucleotides match TRBD1. This CDR3 contains 15 residues. The V gene end was trimmed by 1 base and the J gene end by 1 base; junction bases not matched to a gene: 3. CDR1 is SEHNR, CDR2 FQNEAQ, per germline (reference sequence). The CDR3 is CASSLDPGGNTEAFF. Here the CDR3 DNA reads TGTGCCAGCAGCTTAGATCCAGGGGGGAACACTGAAGCTTTCTTT. Filled out from reference TRBV7-9 and TRBJ1-1, the complete variable domain reads DTGVSQNPRHKITKRGQNVTFRCDPISEHNRLYWYRQTLGQGPEFLTYFQNEAQLEKSRLLSDRFSAERPKGSFSTLEIQRTEQGDSAMYLCASSLDPGGNTEAFFGQGTRLTVV.

The chain combines TRBV18 with TRBJ2-7; unclear D gene. The V gene's germline CDR1 is KGHSH and CDR2 LQKENI. The CDR3 is made up of 14 amino acids. The V gene lost 4 bases and the J gene lost 5 bases, with 15 bases spanning the gap. CDR3: CASSRAQGPDEQYF. The CDR3 bases are TGTGCCAGCTCACGCGCACAAGGGCCTGACGAGCAGTACTTC.

The J gene is TRBJ1-2, the V gene TRBV5-5, with a possible D match to TRBD1 (5 bases). The germline CDR1 and CDR2 sequences are SGHKS and YYEKEE (reference sequence). CDR3 length: 12 residues. V dropped 0 bases and J dropped 6 bases, with 6 bases sitting between them. In nucleotides, the CDR3 is TGTGCCAGCAGCTTGGGAGGGGATGGCTACACCTTC. This codes for CASSLGGDGYTF.